This paragraph reports one T cell receptor (beta chain). Its antigen remains unidentified. The sample belongs to a study of cytomegalovirus exposure and HLA in healthy donors. The PCR contained 60 Vbeta and 13 Jbeta primers. The data were produced by immunoSEQ multiplex PCR, yet TCRdb's version contains in-frame clones alone and is incomplete. Of around 130,000 clones listed, over 8.5% are singletons. Study results and caveats: Later analysis suggested links between common viral pathogens and several top significant clusters.

CDR1 and CDR2 (germline): SQVTM, ANQGSEA. The J segment lost 3 bases and the V segment lost 2 bases, leaving 17 bases of the junction unmatched. CDR3 length equals 18 residues. This receptor was obtained from a woman in her 40s in good health and CMV-seropositive. The chain uses TRBV29-1 and TRBJ2-3; TRBD1 matches at 7 bases. Specimen: PBMCs. CDR3 residues: CSVERGLEFQGSTDTQYF. In DNA form, the CDR3 reads TGCAGCGTTGAAAGGGGGCTTGAGTTCCAAGGGAGTACAGATACGCAGTATTTT.